The 9 T cell receptor beta chains in this list originate from one sample, sequenced in a study of blood T cells in healthy people across ages. The use of a sample-barcoded 5' primer and a J-beta primer mix characterized a second PCR of roughly 6 to 11 cycles. MiXCR, applied by TCRdb to the 5' RACE reads, yields one record per CDR3 protein. The sample consists of roughly 860,000 distinct CDR3 sequences, around 68% of them appearing once. The sequencing sample was made of blood. Receptors originate from a young man in good health.

The V gene is TRBV20-1, the J gene TRBJ2-1; D not certain. CDR1 is DFQATT, CDR2 SNEGSKA, per germline (reference sequence). Trimming cost V 3 bases and J 1 base, with 13 bases left between them. The CDR3 has 15 amino acids. The CDR3 bases are TGCAGTGCTAGTCCAGCGTATATGTCCTACAATGAGCAGTTCTTC. It yields the protein CSASPAYMSYNEQFF.

This clonotype was seen once. J is TRBJ2-5 and V is TRBV19; no firm D call. Germline values: CDR1 LNHDA, CDR2 SQIVND (reference sequence). The CDR3 contains 11 residues. The germline V and J ends were trimmed by 10 bases and 11 bases, with 17 bases remaining between them. CDR3 bases: TGTGCCATCACCGTGGGGAATGAGCAGTACTTC. Its protein is CAITVGNEQYF.

J is TRBJ2-7 and V is TRBV27; TRBD1 matches 7 bases. The CDR3 length is 13 residues. Germline CDR1 reads MNHEY; CDR2 reads SMNVEV (reference sequence). V lost 2 bases, J lost 6 bases, and 4 bases stayed unmatched. In DNA, the CDR3 is TGTGCCAGCAGTTTACACAGGGGTGGCGAGCAGTACTTC. Its protein is CASSLHRGGEQYF.

Notes on this clonotype: The junction differs from germline at one of its ends, possibly a read error. This sequence joins TRBV27 and TRBJ2-7; D is unresolved. Germline V gives CDR1 MNHEY, CDR2 SMNVEV (reference sequence). The CDR3 runs to 14 residues. The CDR3 reads CTSSFSGYTYEQYF. The CDR3 coding sequence is TGTACCAGCAGTTTTTCTGGCTACACCTACGAGCAGTACTTC.

The chain couples TRBV10-3 to TRBJ1-4; a possible D gene is TRBD1 (5 bases). V gave up 3 bases and J gave up 10 bases, with 12 bases separating them. Germline V gene lookup returns CDR1 ENHRY and CDR2 SYGVKD. The CDR3 loop spans 13 amino acids. The CDR3, as DNA: TGTGCCATCAGTGATTCAGTGAGGGGAAAACTGTTTTTT. The encoded protein is CAISDSVRGKLFF.

The chain uses TRBV7-2 and TRBJ2-1; 8 bases agree with TRBD1. The CDR3 covers 13 residues. CDR1 is SGHTA and CDR2 is FQGNSA in the germline V gene. V trimming: 11 bases; J trimming: 8 bases; junction bases outside the gene matches: 11. CDR3 sequence: CASHGQGAYEQFF. DNA of the CDR3: TGTGCCTCTCATGGGCAGGGGGCATATGAGCAGTTCTTC.

The chain links TRBV7-2 to TRBJ2-4; a weak D match, TRBD1 (7 bases). This CDR3 is 15 amino acids long. Trimming cost V 5 bases and J 1 base, with 12 bases left between them. Germline V lookup: CDR1 SGHTA, CDR2 FQGNSA. This CDR3 is CASSPGGPAKNIQYF. In nucleotides, the CDR3 is TGTGCCAGCAGCCCAGGGGGGCCGGCCAAAAACATTCAGTACTTC.

The V and J genes are TRBV27 and TRBJ2-7; D call uncertain. Germline values: CDR1 MNHEY, CDR2 SMNVEV (reference sequence). The CDR3 has 11 amino acids. The V and J ends lost 2 bases and 9 bases respectively, with 8 bases between them. In nucleotides, the CDR3 is TGTGCCAGCAGTTTAAATCACGGGCAGTACTTC. Translation gives CASSLNHGQYF.

The V gene is TRBV28, the J gene TRBJ1-6; D gene uncertain. In germline, CDR1 is MDHEN, CDR2 SYDVKM. V gave up 5 bases and J gave up 7 bases, with 12 bases separating them. The length of the CDR3 is 14 residues. CDR3 bases: TGTGCCAGCAGTCCCCCAATCGTGAATTCACCCCTCCACTTT. Residues: CASSPPIVNSPLHF.